These 25 T cell receptor beta chains were sequenced from one sample in a study of shared clonotypes between healthy human individuals. The repertoire was sequenced with immunoSEQ multiplex PCR; TCRdb's copy has only in-frame clones and lacks some. The sample lists millions of clones, approximately 94% occurring once. Selected positively for CCR7 and CD45RO-negative, naive CD8 cells excluded terminally differentiated effector memory CD45RA+ cells. Sample: naive CD8+ T cells from PBMCs. All receptors come from a man between 18 and 35 years old in good health. Some clones in this sample may be carry-over from other donors' samples.

This sequence joins TRBV7-3 and TRBJ2-7; the match to TRBD2 covers 10 bases. The V segment lost 2 bases and the J segment 0 bases; nucleotides outside the gene matches: 1. The CDR3 spans 15 residues. The germline gives CDR1 SGHTA, CDR2 FQGTGA. The CDR3 DNA follows: TGTGCCAGCAGCTTAGGACTAGCGGACTCCTACGAGCAGTACTTC. It translates to CASSLGLADSYEQYF.

With respect to this clone: Distinct nucleotide sequences in the sample also encode this CDR3. V usage is TRBV28 and J usage is TRBJ1-5; D not resolved. The CDR3 sequence is 14 residues long. Trimming pared 1 base from V and 0 bases from J, leaving 4 bases between. The germline CDR1 and CDR2 sequences are MDHEN and SYDVKM. CDR3 in amino acids: CASSLFGSNQPQHF. CDR3 coding DNA: TGTGCCAGCAGTTTATTTGGTAGCAATCAGCCCCAGCATTTT.

This clone was counted a few times. The rearrangement joins TRBV19 to TRBJ2-1; D gene unclear. The germline V and J ends were trimmed by 0 bases and 0 bases, with 15 bases remaining between them. CDR3 size: 18 residues. Germline V gene data show CDR1 as LNHDA and CDR2 as SQIVND (reference sequence). This CDR3 reads CASSIDLQPHSSYNEQFF. The CDR3 bases are TGTGCCAGTAGTATAGACCTGCAGCCCCACAGCTCCTACAATGAGCAGTTCTTC.

The rearrangement links TRBV27 to TRBJ1-1; TRBD1 agrees at 9 bases. Unmatched junction bases numbered 7, after V lost 5 bases and J lost 6 bases. The CDR3 length is 14 residues. Per germline, CDR1 MNHEY and CDR2 SMNVEV (reference sequence). Here the CDR3 reads CASSTGTGKAEAFF. The CDR3 nucleotides read TGTGCCAGCAGTACCGGGACAGGGAAGGCTGAAGCTTTCTTT.

The chain is built from TRBV28 and TRBJ1-5; 7 positions agree with TRBD1. The length of the CDR3 is 16 residues. Unmatched junction bases numbered 15, after V lost 6 bases and J lost 7 bases. Germline V gives CDR1 MDHEN, CDR2 SYDVKM. In DNA form, the CDR3 reads TGTGCCAGCAGATCAGGGCCCCGAGGGGGCGGGCAGCCCCAGCATTTT. The encoded protein is CASRSGPRGGGQPQHF. The whole variable domain, filled in from reference TRBV28 and TRBJ1-5, reads DVKVTQSSRYLVKRTGEKVFLECVQDMDHENMFWYRQDPGLGLRLIYFSYDVKMKEKGDIPEGYSVSREKKERFSLILESASTNQTSMYLCASRSGPRGGGQPQHFGDGTRLSIL.

This sequence joins TRBV28 and TRBJ2-7, with 12 bases that match TRBD2. CDR3 length: 17 residues. Looked up from germline, CDR1 is MDHEN and CDR2 is SYDVKM. Germline trimming cut 8 bases from V and 4 bases from J; bases unmatched to any gene: 15. For the CDR3, the DNA is TGTGCCAGCGGGCGTCTCCGACGGACTAGCGGGATGTACGAGCAGTACTTC. Its protein is CASGRLRRTSGMYEQYF.

As DNA, the CDR3 is TGTGCCAGCCAAAACGGCCCTGAGTTCGACGAGCAGTACTTC. This encodes CASQNGPEFDEQYF. The genes are TRBV2 and TRBJ2-7; D remains ambiguous. Germline CDR1 and CDR2: SNHLY and FYNNEI. The CDR3 runs 14 residues. Trimming removed 8 bases at V and 5 bases at J, with 19 bases between. The full variable domain, in which reference TRBV2 and TRBJ2-7 provide the parts outside the CDR3, is EPEVTQTPSHQVTQMGQEVILRCVPISNHLYFYWYRQILGQKVEFLVSFYNNEISEKSEIFDDQFSVERPDGSNFTLKIRSTKLEDSAMYFCASQNGPEFDEQYFGPGTRLTVT.

The V call is TRBV12-5, the J call TRBJ1-1; 9 bases are a match to TRBD1. The CDR3 runs 18 residues. Per germline, CDR1 LGHNT and CDR2 FRNRAP. J lost 0 bases, V lost 1 base, and 9 bases had no gene match. The CDR3 loop reads CASGLARRTGALNTEAFF. The CDR3 DNA reads as TGTGCTAGTGGTTTGGCCCGGAGGACAGGGGCACTGAACACTGAAGCTTTCTTT.

The chain uses TRBV29-1 and TRBJ2-7; 8 bases map to TRBD2. The germline CDR1 and CDR2 sequences are SQVTM and ANQGSEA. This CDR3 contains 15 residues. Trimming at V came to 6 bases and at J to 3 bases, leaving 13 bases not matched to a gene. This CDR3 is CSVGRGVAGNYEQYF. Here the CDR3 DNA reads TGCAGCGTGGGACGGGGAGTAGCGGGGAACTACGAGCAGTACTTC.

The chain joins TRBV2 to TRBJ2-1; D gene uncertain. The CDR3 is made up of 11 amino acids. CDR1 is SNHLY and CDR2 is FYNNEI in the germline V gene. The V and J ends lost 1 base and 9 bases respectively, with 4 bases between them. The CDR3 DNA sequence: TGTGCCAGCAGTGAAGTGGGTGAGCAGTTCTTC. It translates to CASSEVGEQFF.

This chain connects TRBV28 to TRBJ2-7, with D uncertain. Germline CDR1 is MDHEN and CDR2 is SYDVKM. V shed 8 bases and J shed 3 bases, with 5 bases lying between them. The CDR3 totals 10 residues. The CDR3, as DNA: TGTGCCAGCCAAGACTACGAGCAGTACTTC. Encoded protein: CASQDYEQYF.

This chain links TRBV30 with TRBJ2-3; TRBD1 agrees at 11 bases. The germline V gene has CDR1 GTSNPN and CDR2 SVGIG (reference sequence). V lost 1 base to trimming and J lost 5 bases; unmatched junction nucleotides: 14. There are 18 residues in the CDR3. CDR3 sequence: CAWSGWGQGEQTRDTQYF. Here the CDR3 DNA reads TGTGCCTGGAGTGGCTGGGGACAGGGGGAACAAACTCGAGATACGCAGTATTTT.

The V call is TRBV29-1, the J call TRBJ2-3; the D gene could be TRBD1 or TRBD2 (6 bases each). The CDR3 is 14 residues long. In germline, CDR1 is SQVTM, CDR2 ANQGSEA. The V and J ends lost 7 bases and 4 bases respectively, with 18 bases between them. CDR3 in amino acids: CSADVFGGADTQYF. In DNA form, the CDR3 reads TGCAGCGCTGATGTGTTCGGGGGCGCAGATACGCAGTATTTT.

This clone was recorded a few times. This specimen includes other DNA sequences encoding the same CDR3. The chain links TRBV27 to TRBJ1-2, with D perhaps matching TRBD1 (6 bases). The length of the CDR3 is 13 residues. Trimming stripped 2 bases from V and 2 bases from J, with 6 bases between. Germline loops: CDR1 MNHEY, CDR2 SMNVEV (reference sequence). CDR3 nucleotide sequence: TGTGCCAGCAGTTTAACAGGGAACTATGGCTACACCTTC. It yields the protein CASSLTGNYGYTF.

V usage is TRBV30 and J usage is TRBJ2-3; no definite D call. Germline CDR1 reads GTSNPN; CDR2 reads SVGIG (reference sequence). Trimming pared 3 bases from V and 0 bases from J, leaving 13 bases between. There are 15 residues in the CDR3. CDR3 DNA: TGTGCCTGGAGATACACAGCCGGGAGCACAGATACGCAGTATTTT. The encoded protein is CAWRYTAGSTDTQYF.

The rearrangement uses TRBV29-1 and TRBJ1-4; 8 nucleotides line up with TRBD1. V dropped 7 bases and J dropped 6; count of bases not matched to a gene: 7. The germline V gene has CDR1 SQVTM and CDR2 ANQGSEA. CDR3 length: 13 amino acids. CDR3 in DNA: TGCAGCGCTAGACAGGGGTATGATGAAAAACTGTTTTTT. Translated, it gives CSARQGYDEKLFF.

CDR3 sequence reads: CASSQELRADTQYF. For the CDR3, the DNA is TGTGCCAGCAGCCAAGAGTTGAGGGCAGATACGCAGTATTTT. The chain combines TRBV14 with TRBJ2-3; tentative D call: TRBD2 (5 bases). CDR3 length: 14 amino acids. Germline CDR1 reads SGHDN; CDR2 reads FVKESK. V dropped 0 bases and J dropped 4 bases, with 8 bases sitting between them.

The genes are TRBV5-1 and TRBJ1-2, with D possibly TRBD1 on 6 matching bases. V shed 4 bases and J shed 3 bases, with 19 bases lying between them. Germline V gives CDR1 SGHRS, CDR2 YFSETQ. The CDR3 is 16 residues long. CDR3 protein: CASSGLTRGHHYGYTF. As DNA, the CDR3 is TGCGCCAGCAGCGGCCTAACCAGGGGACACCACTATGGCTACACCTTC.

This clone was picked up one time. The chain combines TRBV28 with TRBJ2-5, with 9 bases fitting TRBD2. In germline, CDR1 is MDHEN, CDR2 SYDVKM. The junction had 7 bases not matched to a gene; V was cut back by 6 bases and J by 5 bases. There are 14 residues in the CDR3. In DNA form, the CDR3 reads TGTGCCAGCAGGTCAGCGGGAGGAAGGGAGACCCAGTACTTC. It codes for CASRSAGGRETQYF.

Here the CDR3 DNA reads TGTGCCAGCAGTTTACGGCAGGGCTGGAATCAGCCCCAGCATTTT. It yields the protein CASSLRQGWNQPQHF. The chain combines TRBV27 with TRBJ1-5; perhaps TRBD1 as D (5 bases). CDR1 and CDR2 (germline): MNHEY, SMNVEV (reference sequence). CDR3 size: 15 residues. Trimming took 2 bases from V and 4 from J, leaving 12 bases between them.

The chain recombines TRBV4-3 with TRBJ1-2; 7 bases are shared with TRBD1. Germline V gene data show CDR1 as LGHNA and CDR2 as YSLEER. The CDR3 sequence is 14 residues long. The V and J ends lost 1 base and 6 bases, in that order; junction bases with no gene match: 5. The CDR3 bases are TGCGCCAGCAGCCAAGTAGAGGGGGCCGATGGCTACACCTTC. This translates into CASSQVEGADGYTF.

The chain has TRBV27 and TRBJ2-1, with 10 positions matching TRBD1. This CDR3 contains 14 residues. Trimming removed 6 bases from V and 7 bases from J; junction bases left unmatched: 6. CDR1 is MNHEY, CDR2 SMNVEV, per germline (reference sequence). The CDR3 region is CASRVTGGVNEQFF. CDR3 sequence (DNA): TGTGCCAGCAGGGTGACAGGGGGCGTGAATGAGCAGTTCTTC.

This clone occurred once. The J gene is TRBJ1-5, the V gene TRBV2; D unclear. Germline lookup yields CDR1 SNHLY and CDR2 FYNNEI. V lost 7 bases, J lost 2 bases, and 12 bases lay in between. CDR3 size: 14 residues. CDR3 nucleotide sequence: TGTGCCAGCACGGGAACAGAAGGCAATCAGCCCCAGCATTTT. Its translation: CASTGTEGNQPQHF.

The chain carries TRBV11-2 and TRBJ2-3; 10 bases align to TRBD1. Germline-derived CDR1 and CDR2 are SGHAT and FQNNGV. CDR3 length: 16 residues. The ends lost 8 bases at V and 3 bases at J; junction bases unmatched: 11. CDR3 coding DNA: TGTGCCAGCCCCCCAGGACAGGGGGAACGGACAGATACGCAGTATTTT. Translation gives CASPPGQGERTDTQYF.

This chain uses TRBV18 with TRBJ1-3; perhaps TRBD1 as D (5 bases). The V and J ends lost 3 bases and 3 bases respectively, with 9 bases between them. This CDR3 spans 14 amino acids. Germline assignment: CDR1 KGHSH and CDR2 LQKENI. CDR3 amino acids: CASSPVRDGNTIYF. Here the CDR3 DNA reads TGTGCCAGCTCACCTGTCAGGGATGGAAACACCATATATTTT.